This TCR beta chain is from a study of breast tumors, draining lymph nodes, adjacent tissues (dated by TCRdb to about 2016). Describing the broader study: TCR beta repertoires were compared across tumor, adjacent nontumor tissue and axillary lymph nodes obtained from breast cancer patients. The study aimed to assess the relationships and possible T-cell exchange between tumor, surrounding tissue and draining lymph node repertoires in human breast cancer. What the authors observed across the whole study: The conclusion that tumor T cells originate in lymph nodes was framed as consistent with a hypothesis rather than directly demonstrated. Tumors showed preferential V and J gene usage, and their T-cell repertoire diversity fell below that of lymph nodes yet above that of nontumor tissue. Tumor and nontumor tissue repertoires were significantly more similar in luminal-like than in basal-like breast cancer. The data were judged consistent with most tumor T cells deriving from the lymph node and then expanding within tumor tissue.

According to the germline V gene (reference sequence), CDR1 reads LNHDA and CDR2 reads SQIVND. The CDR3 numbers 21 residues from cysteine through phenylalanine. The kept DNA is CDR3 alone, 63 bases in frame from the first base. V and J lose 1 base and 0 bases, and a span of 24 bases separates them. Of note for this clonotype: Its antigen is currently not known. No base-level quality is on record; no much larger clone is a single base apart.

The run used an Illumina HiSeq 2000. TCR beta chain libraries were generated by multiplex PCR amplification. The amplified TCR beta chain products were analyzed by high-throughput sequencing. TCRdb ran its own pipeline on the public reads, namely fastp trimming at Q25 and MiXCR clone calling, and kept in-frame beta chains. Rows merge per CDR3 protein into single entries with the most common DNA and genes. This sample holds 200,000 or so distinct CDR3 sequences; over 25% were observed only once. The ten largest clones capture more than 4% of the sample. Lymph node samples came from the axillary draining lymph nodes of breast cancer patients.

Sequences were obtained from axillary lymph node tissue. The receptor was derived from a female donor with breast cancer. Some clones in this sample may be carry-over from other donors' samples. Rearrangement joined TRBV19 to TRBJ2-2; the D gene lacks a confident call. The nucleotide sequence is TGTGCCAGTAGTATAGCTGAAGGGCGCCAGCAGTCGACAACGAACACCGGGGAGCTGTTTTTT. Translated, it reads CASSIAEGRQQSTTNTGELFF.